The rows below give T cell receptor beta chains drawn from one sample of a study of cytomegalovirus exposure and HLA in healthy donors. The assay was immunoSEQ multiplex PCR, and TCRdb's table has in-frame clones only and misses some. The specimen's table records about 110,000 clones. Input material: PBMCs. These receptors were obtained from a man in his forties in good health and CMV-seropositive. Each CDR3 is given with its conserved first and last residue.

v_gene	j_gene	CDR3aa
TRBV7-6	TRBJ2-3	CASSLSGVTDTQYF
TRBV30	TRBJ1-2	CAWGGQAGGYTF
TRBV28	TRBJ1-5	CASSLLTDYQPQHF
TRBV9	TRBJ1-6	CASSVAGGGVNSPLHF
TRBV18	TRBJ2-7	CASSPGLAKYEQYF
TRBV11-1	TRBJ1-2	CASSLGGGASGYTF
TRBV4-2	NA	CASSQVSYEQYF
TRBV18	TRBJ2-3	CASSPRDRASTDTQYF
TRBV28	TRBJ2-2	CASNPSVGELFF
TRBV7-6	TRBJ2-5	CASSSRQTTGKETQYF
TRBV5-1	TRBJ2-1	CASSSLSGNEQFF
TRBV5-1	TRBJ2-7	CASSWTLQGVTYEQYF
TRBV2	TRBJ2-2	CASTRTATTGELFF
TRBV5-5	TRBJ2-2	CASTGETGELFF
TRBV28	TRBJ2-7	CASSTGTGYSYEQYF
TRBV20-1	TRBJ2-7	CSKLVGVEQYF
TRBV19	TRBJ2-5	CASSGRLAGEGETQYF
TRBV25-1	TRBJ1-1	CASTPTGTLRWTEAFF
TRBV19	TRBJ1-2	CASSGRSGAPNYGYTF
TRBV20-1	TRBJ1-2	CSATGGNGYTF
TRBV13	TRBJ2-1	CASSPPTHNEQFF
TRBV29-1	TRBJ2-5	CSVYHRGETQYF
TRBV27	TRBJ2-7	CASSLVGSSSPYEQYF
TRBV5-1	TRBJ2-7	CASSFLTGGRYEQYF
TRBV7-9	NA	CASSIAIQGYEQYF
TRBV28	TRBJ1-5	CASNIRTANQPQHF
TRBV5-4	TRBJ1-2	CASSSLTGIKGYTF
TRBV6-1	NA	CASSGTSGTYEQYF
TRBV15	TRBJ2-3	CATSMVKPDTQYF
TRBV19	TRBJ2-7	CASSTRLAGPGYEQYF
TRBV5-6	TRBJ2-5	CASSLGLAGPFVEQETQYF
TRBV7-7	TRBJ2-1	CASSLDDGTSSYNEQFF
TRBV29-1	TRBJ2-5	CSVLGTAKAWESQETQYF
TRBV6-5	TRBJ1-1	CASSSPVQLNTEAFF
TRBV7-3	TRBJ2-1	CASSLMTSGMNEQFF
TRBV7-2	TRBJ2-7	CASSLGLGEQYF
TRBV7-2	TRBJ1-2	CASSLRTGTLVGYTF
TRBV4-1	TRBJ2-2	CASSQDQQVKGGELFF
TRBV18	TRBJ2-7	CASSPPGRGLTYEQYF
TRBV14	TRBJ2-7	CASSQEFRKEGEQYF
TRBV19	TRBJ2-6	CASRPGWGTEKFSGANVLTF
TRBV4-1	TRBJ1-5	CASSQDGGIGNQPQHF
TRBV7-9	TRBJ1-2	CASSLSGEGNTF
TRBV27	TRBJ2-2	CASRKGTSGTANTGELFF
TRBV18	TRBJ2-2	CASSPRGQLNTGELFF
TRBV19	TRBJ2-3	CASNWRGGSVYTQYF
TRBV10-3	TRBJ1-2	CAIKQSLSGYTF
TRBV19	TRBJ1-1	CASSPGHNEAFF
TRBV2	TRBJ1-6	CASSDSSYNSPLHF
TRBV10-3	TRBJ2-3	CAIRGDRGDSSTDTQYF
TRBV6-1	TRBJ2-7	CASSEGPWSSYEQYF
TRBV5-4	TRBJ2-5	CASSPGMGQETQYF
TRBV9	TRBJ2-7	CASSGRDSSYEQYF
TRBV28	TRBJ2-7	CASSSYFSGKSGEQYF
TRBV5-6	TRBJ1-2	CASSLNRAYGYTF
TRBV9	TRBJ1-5	CASSGDSHQPQHF
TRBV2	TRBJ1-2	CASRTGDGYTF
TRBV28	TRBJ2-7	CASSSGQVGAYEQYF
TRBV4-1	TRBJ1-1	CASSQEGGLTEAFF